A single sample gave rise to the 14 T cell receptor beta chains below, sequenced in a study of T cell responses to AZD1222 COVID-19 vaccine. Clones were sequenced by immunoSEQ multiplex PCR, and TCRdb holds only the in-frame ones, with some missing. The repertoire has around 180,000 clones, 85% to 90% of them found once; the top ten carry 6% to 8.5%. The sample consisted of peripheral blood, taken on day 0 of AZD1222 vaccination. The receptors shown here come from an adult in good health.

This clone appeared once. This sequence joins TRBV24-1 and TRBJ2-2; 8 nucleotides align to TRBD1. Germline V gives CDR1 KGHDR, CDR2 SFDVKD. The junction had 6 bases not matched to a gene; V was cut back by 4 bases and J by 0 bases. The CDR3 totals 17 residues. CDR3 DNA sequence: TGTGCCACCAGTGACCGGAACAGGGGGTCGAACACCGGGGAGCTGTTTTTT. Amino acid sequence: CATSDRNRGSNTGELFF.

The chain links TRBV9 to TRBJ2-6, with D hard to call. CDR1 and CDR2 (germline): SGDLS, YYNGEE. Trimming pared 2 bases from V and 4 bases from J, leaving 4 bases between. CDR3 length: 13 amino acids. The CDR3 sequence is CASSVGGANVLTF. CDR3 nucleotides: TGTGCCAGCAGCGTTGGGGGGGCCAACGTCCTGACTTTC.

The genes are TRBV11-2 and TRBJ1-2, with a possible D match to TRBD1 (5 bases). Trimming took 5 bases from V and 5 from J, leaving 15 bases between them. Germline CDR1 and CDR2: SGHAT and FQNNGV. The CDR3 extends over 14 amino acids. CDR3 coding DNA: TGTGCCAGCAGCGTGCCGTGGGGGGGTTATGGCTACACCTTC. Translated, it gives CASSVPWGGYGYTF.

The V call is TRBV29-1, the J call TRBJ2-5; D not certain. Germline lookup yields CDR1 SQVTM and CDR2 ANQGSEA. There are 12 residues in the CDR3. V was pared by 4 bases and J by 5 bases, with 11 bases between. CDR3 protein: CSVAQGRETQYF. DNA for the CDR3: TGCAGCGTTGCCCAAGGCCGGGAGACCCAGTACTTC.

This chain uses TRBV6-5 with TRBJ1-4, with TRBD1 as a possible D gene (5 bases). The CDR3 spans 15 residues. V was pared by 4 bases and J by 2 bases, with 11 bases between. The germline CDR1 and CDR2 sequences are MNHEY and SVGAGI. The CDR3 sequence: CASSSDTFTNEKLFF. DNA for the CDR3: TGTGCCAGCAGTTCGGACACCTTCACTAATGAAAAACTGTTTTTT.

DNA of the CDR3: TGTGCCTGGAGAGCATCCTATAATTCACCCCTCCACTTT. It encodes CAWRASYNSPLHF. The chain is built from TRBV30 and TRBJ1-6; D unresolved. V was clipped by 3 bases and J by 1 base, with 4 bases between them. Looked up from germline, CDR1 is GTSNPN and CDR2 is SVGIG (reference sequence). This CDR3 has 13 amino acids.

This clone was picked up one time. V gene TRBV10-1 combines with J gene TRBJ2-3; the D gene is possibly TRBD1 (6 bases). Germline V gene lookup returns CDR1 WNHNN and CDR2 SYGVQD (reference sequence). The CDR3 has 12 residues. The germline V and J ends were trimmed by 4 bases and 7 bases, with 9 bases remaining between them. The CDR3 sequence is CASSAGQNTQYF. CDR3 coding DNA: TGCGCCAGCAGTGCCGGACAGAATACGCAGTATTTT.

This chain links TRBV4-3 with TRBJ2-5; D possibly corresponds to TRBD1 (6 bases). Trimming removed 1 base from V and 5 bases from J, with 17 bases in between. CDR3 length: 16 amino acids. CDR1 LGHNA and CDR2 YSLEER come from the germline V gene. This CDR3 reads CASSQAPQGSWETQYF. The CDR3 region has the DNA TGCGCCAGCAGCCAAGCGCCTCAGGGGTCATGGGAGACCCAGTACTTC.

In this sample, this clone turned up a few times. The chain links TRBV7-2 to TRBJ1-5, with 7 bases that match TRBD1. The CDR3 totals 16 residues. Germline CDR1 is SGHTA and CDR2 is FQGNSA. The J segment lost 4 bases and the V segment lost 5 bases, leaving 11 bases of the junction unmatched. The CDR3 DNA sequence: TGTGCCAGCAGCGCTACGACAGGGTTTTTAAATCAGCCCCAGCATTTT. Protein: CASSATTGFLNQPQHF.

The V and J genes are TRBV6-5 and TRBJ1-3; 8 bases align to TRBD1. Germline V gene sequence: CDR1 MNHEY, CDR2 SVGAGI. The CDR3 runs 15 residues. Trimming at V came to 5 bases and at J to 4 bases, leaving 7 bases not matched to a gene. The CDR3 region is CASSRDRTRGNTIYF. The CDR3, as DNA: TGTGCCAGCAGTCGGGACAGGACCCGCGGAAACACCATATATTTT.

The chain carries TRBV30 and TRBJ1-5; D remains ambiguous. V shed 2 bases and J shed 3 bases, with 11 bases lying between them. This CDR3 region has 14 residues. CDR1 GTSNPN and CDR2 SVGIG come from the germline V gene (reference sequence). The CDR3: CAWSLDWDNQPQHF. CDR3 DNA: TGTGCCTGGAGTTTAGACTGGGACAATCAGCCCCAGCATTTT.

This sequence joins TRBV6-5 and TRBJ2-1; D gene unclear. The CDR3 contains 13 residues. Germline V lookup: CDR1 MNHEY, CDR2 SVGAGI. With 5 bases removed from V and 4 bases from J, the gap between germline ends came to 9 bases. In DNA, the CDR3 is TGTGCCAGCAGTAGGGTCAGTTACAATGAGCAGTTCTTC. Translation gives CASSRVSYNEQFF.

J is TRBJ1-5 and V is TRBV19; 8 bases are shared with TRBD1. Germline assignment: CDR1 LNHDA and CDR2 SQIVND (reference sequence). J lost 6 bases, V lost 0 bases, and 7 bases had no gene match. The CDR3 runs to 16 residues. CDR3 sequence (DNA): TGTGCCAGTAGTATAGATCGGACAGGGATGGCTCAGCCCCAGCATTTT. Translation gives CASSIDRTGMAQPQHF.

This clone has more than one count but fewer than ten. The chain recombines TRBV12-2 with TRBJ1-2. TRBV12-2 is a listed pseudogene. The CDR3 is 16 residues long. The CDR3 DNA reads TGTGCAAGTCCTGAATACGCCAGGGCTAAGGGAGATGGCTACACCTTC. Amino acids: CASPEYARAKGDGYTF.